This TCR beta chain was identified during a study of cytomegalovirus exposure and HLA in healthy donors. Across the whole study: The study placed less than 90% of its 398 genotyped donors in the Caucasian-associated ancestry cluster. Whole-study results and caveats: Among immune exposure information, only CMV serostatus was available.

Amplification used 60 Vbeta primers and 13 Jbeta primers. Data came from immunoSEQ multiplex PCR; TCRdb stores just in-frame clones and leaves some out. Of roughly 170,000 clones in the sample, about three quarters are singletons; the top ten hold approximately 1.5%. With respect to this clone: Antigen specificity is unknown.

The CDR3 totals 15 residues. Germline CDR1 and CDR2: SGHRS and YFSETQ. V shed 2 bases and J 7 bases; nucleotides not matched to a gene: 6. What was sequenced was PBMCs. The chain has TRBV5-1 and TRBJ2-1; 10 nucleotides align to TRBD2. The clonotype comes from a woman younger than 45 in good health and CMV-seropositive. CDR3: CASSFLAGDQNEQFF. CDR3 nucleotide sequence: TGCGCCAGCAGCTTTCTAGCGGGAGATCAGAATGAGCAGTTCTTC.